This TCR beta chain was sequenced in a study of T-cell memory formation after mild COVID-19. The V gene's germline CDR1 is SGHRS and CDR2 YFSETQ. The CDR3 is 16 residues long. V shed 2 bases and J 5 bases; nucleotides not matched to a gene: 8. MiXCR, run by TCRdb on the 5' RACE reads, gives a single entry per CDR3 protein. The repertoire holds a few hundred thousand distinct CDR3 sequences, with roughly 21% as singletons. This clonotype came up a few times. The clonotype originates from a man between 18 and 29 years old who had mild COVID-19 (a few samples of this study predate the infection). Cell type and time point are not known. Sequencing used PBMCs or a T cell subset sorted from them (not recorded which). This chain joins TRBV5-1 and TRBJ1-4; 8 bases match TRBD1. CDR3 region: CASSFGQGRANEKLFF. The CDR3 DNA reads TGCGCCAGCAGCTTCGGACAGGGAAGGGCAAATGAAAAACTGTTTTTT.